This entry lists 10 T cell receptor beta chains sequenced from one sample in a study of early T cells in non-severe SARS-CoV-2 infection. TCRdb itself ran the 5' RACE reads through MiXCR, one entry per CDR3 protein. The profile shows tens of thousands of distinct CDR3 sequences, 10% of them singletons. Specimen: whole blood. The source is an adult who was a healthcare worker with PCR-confirmed SARS-CoV-2 infection or an uninfected control (not recorded which).

The chain uses TRBV7-9 and TRBJ2-7; tentatively, D is TRBD2 (5 bases). CDR1 is SEHNR, CDR2 FQNEAQ, per germline (reference sequence). Trimming pared 5 bases from V and 4 bases from J, leaving 24 bases between. CDR3 size: 17 residues. As DNA, the CDR3 is TGTGCCAGCAGCCTCCTCCGCTCAGGTAGCGTTGGGTACGAGCAGTACTTC. It is translated as CASSLLRSGSVGYEQYF.

The chain recombines TRBV7-9 with TRBJ1-1; tentatively, D is TRBD1 (6 bases). CDR1 and CDR2 (germline): SEHNR, FQNEAQ (reference sequence). The CDR3 spans 13 residues. With 2 bases removed from V and 6 bases from J, the gap between germline ends came to 10 bases. The CDR3: CASSLQGLSEAFF. The CDR3 region has the DNA TGTGCCAGCAGCTTACAGGGGTTGTCTGAAGCTTTCTTT. Full variable domain (outside the CDR3, taken from reference TRBV7-9 and TRBJ1-1): DTGVSQNPRHKITKRGQNVTFRCDPISEHNRLYWYRQTLGQGPEFLTYFQNEAQLEKSRLLSDRFSAERPKGSFSTLEIQRTEQGDSAMYLCASSLQGLSEAFFGQGTRLTVV.

This clonotype was detected only a few times. J is TRBJ1-3 and V is TRBV7-2, with 8 bases aligning to TRBD1. V lost 7 bases, J lost 6 bases, and 14 bases stayed unmatched. The CDR3 consists of 16 residues. Germline CDR1 reads SGHTA; CDR2 reads FQGNSA. This CDR3 is CASTRGQARFENTIYF. The CDR3 coding sequence is TGTGCCAGCACCCGGGGACAGGCGAGGTTCGAAAACACCATATATTTT. Together with reference TRBV7-2 and TRBJ1-3, the CDR3 gives the full variable domain: GAGVSQSPSNKVTEKGKDVELRCDPISGHTALYWYRQSLGQGLEFLIYFQGNSAPDKSGLPSDRFSAERTGGSVSTLTIQRTQQEDSAVYLCASTRGQARFENTIYFGEGSWLTVV.

In this sample, this clonotype turned up many times. The J gene is TRBJ2-4, the V gene TRBV4-1; D may be TRBD1 or TRBD2 (5 bases each). Germline V gene data show CDR1 as MGHRA and CDR2 as YSYEKL. Trimming shortened V by 0 bases and J by 6 bases, and 12 bases separated the two germline ends. The CDR3 covers 15 residues. CDR3 loop: CASSQDQGVLNIQYF. The DNA for the CDR3 is TGCGCCAGCAGCCAAGACCAGGGAGTCCTAAACATTCAGTACTTC.

The chain employs TRBV18 and TRBJ2-2; possible D gene TRBD1, 6 bases. CDR1 KGHSH and CDR2 LQKENI come from the germline V gene. The CDR3 totals 14 residues. The V and J ends lost 3 bases and 6 bases respectively, with 11 bases between them. CDR3 amino acids: CASSPRQGPGELFF. CDR3 DNA sequence: TGTGCCAGCTCACCCCGTCAGGGGCCCGGGGAGCTGTTTTTT.

This clonotype showed up many times. This chain joins TRBV20-1 and TRBJ2-1; 10 bases fit TRBD1. J was trimmed by 9 bases and V by 6 bases; bases with no gene match: 8. This CDR3 has 13 residues. CDR1 and CDR2 (germline): DFQATT, SNEGSKA (reference sequence). The CDR3 DNA follows: TGCAGTGCCCCGGGACAGGGGTTAGTTGAGCAGTTCTTC. Its translation is CSAPGQGLVEQFF.

The table lists this clonotype with many counts. The chain carries TRBV11-2 and TRBJ2-7; TRBD2 agrees at 9 bases. Looked up from germline, CDR1 is SGHAT and CDR2 is FQNNGV. CDR3 length: 14 amino acids. Trimming removed 5 bases from V and 7 bases from J; junction bases left unmatched: 9. For the CDR3, the DNA is TGTGCCAGCAGCATGGGACTAGCTTCGGGAGAGCAGTACTTC. The encoded protein is CASSMGLASGEQYF.

This clonotype turned up a few times. The chain employs TRBV4-2 and TRBJ1-2; the D is unclear. Germline V gives CDR1 LGHNA, CDR2 YNFKEQ. This CDR3 contains 15 residues. The V gene lost 1 base and the J gene lost 1 base, with 10 bases spanning the gap. In DNA form, the CDR3 reads TGTGCCAGCAGCCAAGCCCGGGCTATTAACTATGGCTACACCTTC. It codes for CASSQARAINYGYTF.

The sample holds a few counts of this clonotype. J is TRBJ2-1 and V is TRBV7-9, with 11 bases that match TRBD2. CDR3 length: 17 amino acids. Germline CDR1 is SEHNR and CDR2 is FQNEAQ (reference sequence). Trimming removed 5 bases from V and 8 bases from J; junction bases left unmatched: 14. The CDR3 here is CASSPLLLAGVVDEQFF. CDR3 nucleotides: TGTGCCAGCAGCCCACTTTTACTAGCGGGAGTAGTAGATGAGCAGTTCTTC.

There are many counts of this clonotype. The chain employs TRBV20-1 and TRBJ2-1; no clear D gene. The germline V and J ends were trimmed by 2 bases and 10 bases, with 15 bases remaining between them. Germline lookup yields CDR1 DFQATT and CDR2 SNEGSKA (reference sequence). The CDR3 length is 13 residues. The CDR3 loop is CSARRPAKEEQFF. DNA for the CDR3: TGCAGTGCTAGACGACCAGCCAAGGAGGAGCAGTTCTTC.